These 4 T cell receptor beta chains were sequenced from one sample in a study of read filtering for tumor transcriptome and immune sequencing. The library was built from 400 ng RNA with molecular barcoded adaptors for alpha/delta and beta/gamma chains. One entry per CDR3 protein, called by TCRdb with MiXCR from the reads. In the table there are about 57,000 distinct CDR3 sequences, more than 11% of which are singletons. Material: a population of CD138-negative cells sorted from bone marrow. The receptors shown here come from a donor aged 40 or over with multiple myeloma.

This clonotype showed up just a few times. This may arise from a read error, as a much more abundant clone is one base away. This sequence joins TRBV25-1 and TRBJ2-6; 9 positions match TRBD1. The V segment lost 8 bases and the J segment 1 base; nucleotides outside the gene matches: 9. This CDR3 has 17 amino acids. CDR1 and CDR2 from the germline V gene are MGHDK and SYGVNS. Here the CDR3 reads CASGFPGQGSGANVLTF. The CDR3 DNA is TGTGCCAGCGGTTTTCCGGGACAGGGATCTGGGGCCAACGTCCTGACTTTC. Using reference TRBV25-1 and TRBJ2-6 for the parts outside the CDR3, the full variable domain is EADIYQTPRYLVIGTGKKITLECSQTMGHDKMYWYQQDPGMELHLIHYSYGVNSTEKGDLSSESTVSRIRTEHFPLTLESARPSHTSQYLCASGFPGQGSGANVLTFGAGSRLTVL.

This clonotype was detected many times. The V gene is TRBV12-3 or TRBV12-4, the J gene TRBJ2-6, with D unresolved. The CDR3 has 18 residues. V was cut by 1 base and J by 0 bases, with 13 bases left in between. This chain's CDR3 is CASSLESGLSSGANVLTF. The CDR3 DNA is TGTGCCAGCAGTTTAGAGTCAGGCCTAAGCTCTGGGGCCAACGTCCTGACTTTC.

This clonotype has at least ten counts. The rearrangement uses TRBV7-2 and TRBJ1-4, with D possibly matching TRBD1 (6 bases). The CDR3 is 15 amino acids. Per the germline V gene, CDR1 is SGHTA and CDR2 is FQGNSA. V lost 6 bases and J lost 3, with 14 bases in between. CDR3 sequence: CASSRAGGPNEKLFF. The CDR3, as DNA: TGTGCCAGCAGTCGTGCGGGGGGCCCTAATGAAAAACTGTTTTTT. Using reference TRBV7-2 and TRBJ1-4 for the parts outside the CDR3, the full variable domain is GAGVSQSPSNKVTEKGKDVELRCDPISGHTALYWYRQSLGQGLEFLIYFQGNSAPDKSGLPSDRFSAERTGGSVSTLTIQRTQQEDSAVYLCASSRAGGPNEKLFFGSGTQLSVL.

This clonotype appeared a few times. This chain links TRBV7-3 with TRBJ1-1, with 10 bases fitting TRBD1. The germline gives CDR1 SGHTA, CDR2 FQGTGA. J lost 5 bases, V lost 5 bases, and 5 bases had no gene match. CDR3 length: 14 residues. The CDR3 DNA sequence: TGTGCCAGCAGCACCGGACAGGGGGGGACTGAAGCTTTCTTT. This codes for CASSTGQGGTEAFF. The whole variable domain, remainder taken from reference TRBV7-3 and TRBJ1-1, is GAGVSQTPSNKVTEKGKYVELRCDPISGHTALYWYRQSLGQGPEFLIYFQGTGAADDSGLPNDRFFAVRPEGSVSTLKIQRTERGDSAVYLCASSTGQGGTEAFFGQGTRLTVV.